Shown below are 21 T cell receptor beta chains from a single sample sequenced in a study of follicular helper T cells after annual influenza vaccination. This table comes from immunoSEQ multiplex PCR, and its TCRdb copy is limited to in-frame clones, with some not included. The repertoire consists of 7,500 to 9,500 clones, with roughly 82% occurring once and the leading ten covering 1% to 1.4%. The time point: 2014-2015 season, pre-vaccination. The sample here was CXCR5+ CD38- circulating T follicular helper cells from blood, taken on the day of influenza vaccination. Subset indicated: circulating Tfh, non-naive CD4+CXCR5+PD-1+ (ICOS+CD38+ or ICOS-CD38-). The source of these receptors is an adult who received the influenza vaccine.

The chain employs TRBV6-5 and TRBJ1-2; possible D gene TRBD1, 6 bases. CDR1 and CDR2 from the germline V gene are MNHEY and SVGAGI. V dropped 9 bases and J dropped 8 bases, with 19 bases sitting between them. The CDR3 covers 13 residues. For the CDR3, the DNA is TGTGCCAGTCGATCGCCAGGGGAAGACGGCTACACCTTC. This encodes CASRSPGEDGYTF.

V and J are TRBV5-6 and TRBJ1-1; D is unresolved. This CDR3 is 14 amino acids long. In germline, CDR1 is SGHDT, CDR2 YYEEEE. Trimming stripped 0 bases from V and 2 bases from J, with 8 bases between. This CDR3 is CASSLGTANTEAFF. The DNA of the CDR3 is TGTGCCAGCAGCTTGGGGACCGCCAACACTGAAGCTTTCTTT.

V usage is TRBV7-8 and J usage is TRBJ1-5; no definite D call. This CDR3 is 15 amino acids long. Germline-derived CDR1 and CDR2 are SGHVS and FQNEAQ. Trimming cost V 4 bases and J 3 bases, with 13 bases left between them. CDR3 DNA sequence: TGTGCCAGCAGCTCCTACAGATATCACAATCAGCCCCAGCATTTT. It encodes CASSSYRYHNQPQHF.

The CDR3 sequence is CASRGTENSPLHF. CDR3 DNA: TGTGCCAGCAGGGGGACAGAGAATTCACCCCTCCACTTT. The chain carries TRBV2 and TRBJ1-6; TRBD1 aligns across 7 bases. The CDR3 runs 13 residues. Per the germline V gene, CDR1 is SNHLY and CDR2 is FYNNEI. V trimming: 6 bases; J trimming: 7 bases; junction bases outside the gene matches: 3. The variable domain in full, with the rest retrieved from reference TRBV2 and TRBJ1-6, is EPEVTQTPSHQVTQMGQEVILRCVPISNHLYFYWYRQILGQKVEFLVSFYNNEISEKSEIFDDQFSVERPDGSNFTLKIRSTKLEDSAMYFCASRGTENSPLHFGNGTRLTVT.

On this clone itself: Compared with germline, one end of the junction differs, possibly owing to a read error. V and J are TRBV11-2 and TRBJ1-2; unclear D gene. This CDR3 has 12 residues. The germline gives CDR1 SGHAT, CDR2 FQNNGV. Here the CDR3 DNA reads TGTGCCAGCAGCTTAGATCGGACGGCATCCCGCTTC. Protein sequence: CASSLDRTASRF.

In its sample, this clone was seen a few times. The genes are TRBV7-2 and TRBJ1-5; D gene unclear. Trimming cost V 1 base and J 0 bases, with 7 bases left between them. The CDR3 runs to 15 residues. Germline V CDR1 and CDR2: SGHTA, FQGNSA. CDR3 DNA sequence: TGTGCCAGCAGCTTAGTTGATAGTAGCAATCAGCCCCAGCATTTT. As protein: CASSLVDSSNQPQHF.

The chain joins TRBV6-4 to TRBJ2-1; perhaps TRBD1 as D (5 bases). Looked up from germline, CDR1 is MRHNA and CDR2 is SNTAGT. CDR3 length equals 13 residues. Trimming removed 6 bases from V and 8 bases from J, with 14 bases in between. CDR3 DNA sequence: TGTGCCAGCAGACGGACACTTTTAGATGAGCAGTTCTTC. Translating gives CASRRTLLDEQFF.

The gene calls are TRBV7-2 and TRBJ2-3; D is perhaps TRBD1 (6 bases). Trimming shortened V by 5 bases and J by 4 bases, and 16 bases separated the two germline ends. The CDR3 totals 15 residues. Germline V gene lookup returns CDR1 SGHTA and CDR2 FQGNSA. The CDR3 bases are TGTGCCAGCAGCAGAAGTCAGGGGTTCCCAGATACGCAGTATTTT. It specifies CASSRSQGFPDTQYF.

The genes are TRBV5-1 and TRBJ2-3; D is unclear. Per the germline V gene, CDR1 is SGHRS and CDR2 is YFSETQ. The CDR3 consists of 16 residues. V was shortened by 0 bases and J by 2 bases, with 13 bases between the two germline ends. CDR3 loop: CASSLEVGQPTDTQYF. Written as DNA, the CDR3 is TGCGCCAGCAGCTTGGAGGTGGGCCAGCCCACAGATACGCAGTATTTT.

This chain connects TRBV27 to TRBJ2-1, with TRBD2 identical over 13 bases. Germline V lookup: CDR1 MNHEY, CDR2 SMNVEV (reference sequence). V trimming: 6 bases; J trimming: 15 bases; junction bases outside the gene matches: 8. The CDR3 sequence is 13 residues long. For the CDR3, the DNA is TGTGCCAGCAGACTAGCGGGGGGGCGGGATGCGTTCTTC. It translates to CASRLAGGRDAFF.

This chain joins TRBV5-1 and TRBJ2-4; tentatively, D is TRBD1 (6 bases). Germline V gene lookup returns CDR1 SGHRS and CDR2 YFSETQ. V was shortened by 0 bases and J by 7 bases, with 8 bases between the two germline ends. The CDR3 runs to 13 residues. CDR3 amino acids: CASSLDTGNIQYF. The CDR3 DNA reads TGCGCCAGCAGCTTGGATACAGGGAACATTCAGTACTTC.

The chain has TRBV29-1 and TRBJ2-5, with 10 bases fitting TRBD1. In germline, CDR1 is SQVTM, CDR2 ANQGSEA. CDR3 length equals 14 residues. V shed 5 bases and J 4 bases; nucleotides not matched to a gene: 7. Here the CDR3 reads CSVLTGGGGETQYF. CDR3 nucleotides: TGCAGCGTTTTGACAGGGGGCGGGGGAGAGACCCAGTACTTC.

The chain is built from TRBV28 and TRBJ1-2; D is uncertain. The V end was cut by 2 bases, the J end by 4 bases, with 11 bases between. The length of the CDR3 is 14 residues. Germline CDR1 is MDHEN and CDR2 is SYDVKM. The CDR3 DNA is TGTGCCAGCAGTTTAGGCCTAACACCCTATGGCTACACCTTC. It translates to CASSLGLTPYGYTF.

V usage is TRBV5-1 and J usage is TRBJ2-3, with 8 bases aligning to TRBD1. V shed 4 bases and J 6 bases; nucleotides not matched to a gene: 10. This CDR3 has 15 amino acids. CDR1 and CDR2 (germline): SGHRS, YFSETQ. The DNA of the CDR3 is TGCGCCAGCAGCAGACAGGGGTCCACGCGGGATACGCAGTATTTT. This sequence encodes CASSRQGSTRDTQYF.

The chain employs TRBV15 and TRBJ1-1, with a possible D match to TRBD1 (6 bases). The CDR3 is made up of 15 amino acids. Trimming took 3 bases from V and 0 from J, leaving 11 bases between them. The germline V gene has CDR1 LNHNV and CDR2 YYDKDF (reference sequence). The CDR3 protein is CATSSGQYMNTEAFF. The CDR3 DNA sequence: TGTGCCACCAGCAGCGGACAGTATATGAACACTGAAGCTTTCTTT.

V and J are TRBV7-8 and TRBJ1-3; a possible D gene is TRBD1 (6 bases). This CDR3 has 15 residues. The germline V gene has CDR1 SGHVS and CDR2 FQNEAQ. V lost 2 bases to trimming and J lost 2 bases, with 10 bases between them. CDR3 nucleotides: TGTGCCAGCAGCTTAAACAGGGAGGCTGGAAACACCATATATTTT. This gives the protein CASSLNREAGNTIYF.

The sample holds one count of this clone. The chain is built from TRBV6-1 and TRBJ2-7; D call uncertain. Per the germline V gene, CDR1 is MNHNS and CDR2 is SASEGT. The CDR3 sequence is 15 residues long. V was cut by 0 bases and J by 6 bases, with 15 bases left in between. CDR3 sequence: CASSEAIVGIGEQYF. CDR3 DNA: TGTGCCAGCAGTGAAGCAATAGTGGGTATTGGCGAGCAGTACTTC.

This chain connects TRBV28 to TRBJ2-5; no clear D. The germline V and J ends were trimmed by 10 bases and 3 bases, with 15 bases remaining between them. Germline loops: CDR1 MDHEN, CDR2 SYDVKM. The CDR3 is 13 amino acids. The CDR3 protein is CATNIPTKETQYF. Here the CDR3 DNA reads TGTGCCACCAATATCCCCACCAAAGAGACCCAGTACTTC.

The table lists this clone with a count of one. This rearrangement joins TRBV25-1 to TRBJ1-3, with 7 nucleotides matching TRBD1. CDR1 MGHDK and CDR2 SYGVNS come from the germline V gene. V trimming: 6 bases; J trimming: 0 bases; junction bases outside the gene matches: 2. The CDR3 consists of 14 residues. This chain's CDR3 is CASRDRSSGNTIYF. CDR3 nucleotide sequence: TGTGCCAGCAGGGACAGGAGCTCTGGAAACACCATATATTTT.

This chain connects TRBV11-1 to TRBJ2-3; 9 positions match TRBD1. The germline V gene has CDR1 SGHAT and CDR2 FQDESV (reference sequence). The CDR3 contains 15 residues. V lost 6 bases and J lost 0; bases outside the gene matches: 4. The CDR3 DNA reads TGTGCCAGCAGGGACAGGGGACGGAGCACAGATACGCAGTATTTT. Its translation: CASRDRGRSTDTQYF.

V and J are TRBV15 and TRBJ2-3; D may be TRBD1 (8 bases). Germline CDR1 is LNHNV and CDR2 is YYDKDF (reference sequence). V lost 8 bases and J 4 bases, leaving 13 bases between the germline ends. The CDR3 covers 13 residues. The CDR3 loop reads CATRTGGADTQYF. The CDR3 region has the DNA TGTGCCACCCGCACAGGGGGGGCAGATACGCAGTATTTT.